Sequencing of this TCR beta chain was carried out in a study of CD8 T cells in Susac syndrome. RNA in amounts of roughly 0.5 to 1 ug was reverse transcribed with random hexamers. The authors amplified TCR beta CDR3 across 54 Vbeta and 13 Jbeta using immunoSEQ multiplex PCR. A single record per CDR3 protein comes from TCRdb applying MiXCR to the immunoSEQ multiplex PCR reads. Among under 200,000 distinct CDR3 sequences listed, just over 90% were seen once. The ends were cut back, 4 bases at V and 6 bases at J, with 20 bases in the middle. Germline-derived CDR1 and CDR2 are SGDLS and YYNGEE. This CDR3 is built from 17 residues. From blood CD8+ and CD4+ T cells, the TCR beta chain was sequenced. TEMRA cells underwent FACS enrichment and CD8+ and CD4+ T cells underwent negative isolation.

The sample was CD4+ T cells from PBMCs. The rearrangement links TRBV9 to TRBJ1-6; D is undetermined. This TCR derives from a human donor in good health. CDR3 protein: CASSPFSQGRLNSPLHF. CDR3 coding DNA: TGTGCCAGCAGCCCGTTTTCCCAAGGGCGCCTTAATTCACCCCTCCACTTT. Full variable domain (rest looked up from reference TRBV9 and TRBJ1-6): DSGVTQTPKHLITATGQRVTLRCSPRSGDLSVYWYQQSLDQGLQFLIQYYNGEERAKGNILERFSAQQFPDLHSELNLSSLELGDSALYFCASSPFSQGRLNSPLHFGNGTRLTVT.